This T cell receptor (beta chain) was sequenced during a study of T cells in women clearing cervical HPV infection. On the study more broadly: Donors had HPV16-related CIN3 or worse; 2 had invasive cancer. Controls' single incident HPV16 infection cleared within 12 months without precancer. Case blood was drawn when the lesion was first found; control blood after infection became undetectable.

The CDR3 contains 14 residues. Trimming took 5 bases from V and 5 from J, leaving 17 bases between them. Germline CDR1 is SGHRS and CDR2 is YFSETQ. General observations from the study: CIN3+ cases had significantly higher TCR repertoire richness than controls, but evenness did not differ.

Note on this clone: Its specificity is unknown. The CDR3 extends 3 residues past the end of the read, so its final part is completed from the germline J gene.

Produced via immunoSEQ multiplex PCR; TCRdb's table is partial and in-frame only. This sample contains about 40,000 clones. Source material: blood buffy coat. J is TRBJ2-7 and V is TRBV5-1, with a weak D call TRBD1 (6 bases). This clonotype was sampled from a woman aged 18-70 years with a cervical HPV16 infection that either progressed to CIN3+ or cleared (not recorded which). Here the CDR3 reads CASRSGSGVHEQYF. Incomplete CDR3 DNA: TGCGCCAGCAGGTCCGGTTCAGGGGTCCACGAG.